This TCR beta chain emerged from a study of cytomegalovirus exposure and HLA in healthy donors. About this clone: Its antigen is not known.

Overall study findings and caveats: An assumption of roughly uniform sequencing depth across donors underlay the presence/absence analyses. Later work associated fewer than 20,000 TCR beta sequences with HLA alleles at 0.05 false discovery rate.

Looked up from germline, CDR1 is SGHAT and CDR2 is FQNNGV. The CDR3 totals 19 residues. V lost 4 bases to trimming and J lost 0 bases; unmatched junction nucleotides: 11. It was with 60 Vbeta and 13 Jbeta primers that the PCR ran. Clones were read by immunoSEQ multiplex PCR, and TCRdb kept only the in-frame ones, dropping some. The sample has approximately 97,000 clones, about 69% seen once. The receptor comes from a human donor in good health. J is TRBJ2-6 and V is TRBV11-2, with 8 bases matching TRBD1. Sequences were obtained from PBMCs. The CDR3: CASSYSSGTGNSGANVLTF. The CDR3 DNA sequence: TGTGCCAGCAGCTATTCATCCGGGACAGGCAACTCTGGGGCCAACGTCCTGACTTTC.